The clone carrying this TCR beta chain is a singleton in its sample. What it binds is not known. This record comes from a study of cytomegalovirus exposure and HLA in healthy donors. Turning to the study itself: An early data release held tens of millions of unique TCRs from HLA-typed donors. Study-level results: It was in a later analysis that TCR association rates were seen to vary by HLA locus, highest for DRB1 and lowest for HLA-C.

The junction had 6 bases not matched to a gene; V was cut back by 5 bases and J by 0 bases. The CDR3 has 15 residues. Looked up from germline, CDR1 is SGHTA and CDR2 is FQGNSA. A multiplex PCR was run with 60 Vbeta primers and 13 Jbeta primers. TCRdb keeps only in-frame clones here, not all; method: immunoSEQ multiplex PCR. The data contain around 150,000 clones, approximately 76% of them seen just once; the ten biggest clones take up 1.3% to 1.5%. The chain is built from TRBV7-2 and TRBJ1-1; 7 bases agree with TRBD1. Sequenced material: PBMCs. This receptor was obtained from a man in his sixties in good health and CMV-seronegative. This chain's CDR3 is CASSQGDRVNTEAFF. In nucleotides, the CDR3 is TGTGCCAGCAGCCAAGGTGACAGGGTGAACACTGAAGCTTTCTTT.